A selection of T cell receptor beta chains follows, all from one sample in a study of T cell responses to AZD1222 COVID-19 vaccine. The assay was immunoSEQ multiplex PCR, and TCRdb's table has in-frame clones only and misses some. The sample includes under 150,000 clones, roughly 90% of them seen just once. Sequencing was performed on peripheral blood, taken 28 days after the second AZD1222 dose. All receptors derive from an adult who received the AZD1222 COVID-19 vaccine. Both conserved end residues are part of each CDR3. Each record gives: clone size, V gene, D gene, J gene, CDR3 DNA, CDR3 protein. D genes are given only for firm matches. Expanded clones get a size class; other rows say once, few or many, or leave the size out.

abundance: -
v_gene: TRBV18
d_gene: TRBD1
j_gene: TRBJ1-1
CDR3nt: TGTGCCAGCTCTAGACAGGGCCGGGTTGGCACTGAAGCTTTCTTT
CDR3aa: CASSRQGRVGTEAFF

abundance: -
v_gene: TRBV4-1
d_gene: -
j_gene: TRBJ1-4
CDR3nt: TGCGCCAGCAGCAGCGTTCAGGGGAACAATGAAAAACTGTTTTTT
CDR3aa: CASSSVQGNNEKLFF

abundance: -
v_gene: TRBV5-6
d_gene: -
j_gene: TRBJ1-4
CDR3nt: TGTGCCAGCAGCTTGGCCTACAGGGAGGATGAAAAACTGTTTTTT
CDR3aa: CASSLAYREDEKLFF

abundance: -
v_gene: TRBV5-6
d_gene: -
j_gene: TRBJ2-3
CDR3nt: TGTGCCAGCAGCCCCCCGGGCGGAGTGGGTACGCAGTATTTT
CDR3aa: CASSPPGGVGTQYF

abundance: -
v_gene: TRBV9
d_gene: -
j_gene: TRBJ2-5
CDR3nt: TGTGCCAGCCTGACTCAGGGGCCAGCGGAAGAGACCCAGTACTTC
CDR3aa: CASLTQGPAEETQYF

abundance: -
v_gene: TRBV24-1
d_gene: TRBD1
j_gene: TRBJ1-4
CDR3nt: TGTGCCACCAGTGACCCACAACAGGGGAATGAAAAACTGTTTTTT
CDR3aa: CATSDPQQGNEKLFF

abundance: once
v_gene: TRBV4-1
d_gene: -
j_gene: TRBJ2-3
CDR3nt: TGCGCCAGCAGCAGGGGGAGGGGGTCAGATACGCAGTATTTT
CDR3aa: CASSRGRGSDTQYF

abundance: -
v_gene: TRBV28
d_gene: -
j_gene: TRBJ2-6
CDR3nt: TGTGCCAGCAGTTTACAATCTGGGGCCAACGTCCTGACTTTC
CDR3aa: CASSLQSGANVLTF

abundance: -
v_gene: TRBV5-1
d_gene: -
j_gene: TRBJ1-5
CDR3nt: TGCGCCAGCAGCCTTACAGGAGGCAATCAGCCCCAGCATTTT
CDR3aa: CASSLTGGNQPQHF

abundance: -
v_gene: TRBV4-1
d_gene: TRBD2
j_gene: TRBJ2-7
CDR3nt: TGCGCCAGCAGCCAAGATCTGCTGCGAGCGGGGGAGACAAGCGAGCAGTACTTC
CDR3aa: CASSQDLLRAGETSEQYF